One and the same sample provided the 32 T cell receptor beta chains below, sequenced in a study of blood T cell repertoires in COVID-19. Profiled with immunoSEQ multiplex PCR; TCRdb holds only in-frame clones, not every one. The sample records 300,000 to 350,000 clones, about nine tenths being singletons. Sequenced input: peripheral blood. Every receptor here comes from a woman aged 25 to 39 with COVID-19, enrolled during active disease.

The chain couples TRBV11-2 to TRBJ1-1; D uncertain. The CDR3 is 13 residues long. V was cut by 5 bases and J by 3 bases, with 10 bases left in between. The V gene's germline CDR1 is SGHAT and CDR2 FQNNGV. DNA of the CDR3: TGTGCCAGCAGCATACAAGATTACACTGAAGCTTTCTTT. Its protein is CASSIQDYTEAFF. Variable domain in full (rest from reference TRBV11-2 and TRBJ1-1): EAGVAQSPRYKIIEKRQSVAFWCNPISGHATLYWYQQILGQGPKLLIQFQNNGVVDDSQLPKDRFSAERLKGVDSTLKIQPAKLEDSAVYLCASSIQDYTEAFFGQGTRLTVV.

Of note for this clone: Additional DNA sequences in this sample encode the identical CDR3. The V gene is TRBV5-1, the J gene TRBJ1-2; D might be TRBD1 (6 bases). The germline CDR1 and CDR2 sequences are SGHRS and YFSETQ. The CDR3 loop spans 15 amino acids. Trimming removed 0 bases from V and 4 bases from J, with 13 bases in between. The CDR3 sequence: CASSLGQGSGYGYTF. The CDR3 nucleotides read TGCGCCAGCAGCTTGGGGCAGGGGTCGGGCTATGGCTACACCTTC.

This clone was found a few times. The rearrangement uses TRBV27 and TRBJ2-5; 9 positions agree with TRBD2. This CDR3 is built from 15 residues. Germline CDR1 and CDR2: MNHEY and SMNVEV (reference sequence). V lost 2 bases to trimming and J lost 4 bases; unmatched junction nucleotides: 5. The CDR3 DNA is TGTGCCAGCAGTTTAGGAATACTAGCGGGAGAGACCCAGTACTTC. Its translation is CASSLGILAGETQYF.

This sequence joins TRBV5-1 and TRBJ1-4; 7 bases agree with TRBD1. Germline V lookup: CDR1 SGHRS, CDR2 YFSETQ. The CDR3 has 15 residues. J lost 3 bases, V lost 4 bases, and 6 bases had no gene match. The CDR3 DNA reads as TGCGCCAGCAGCCAGATGACAGGGCCTAATGAAAAACTGTTTTTT. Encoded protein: CASSQMTGPNEKLFF.

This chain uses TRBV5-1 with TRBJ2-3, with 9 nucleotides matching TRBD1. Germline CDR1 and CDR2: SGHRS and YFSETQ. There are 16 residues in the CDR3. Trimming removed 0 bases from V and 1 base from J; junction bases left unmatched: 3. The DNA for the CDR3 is TGCGCCAGCAGCTTGGAGGGGGACAGGGGCACAGATACGCAGTATTTT. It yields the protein CASSLEGDRGTDTQYF.

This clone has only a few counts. The DNA of the CDR3 is TGTGCCTGGAGTGTTATAGGGCCAGGGGCAGCTTTCTTT. Translating gives CAWSVIGPGAAFF. The chain couples TRBV30 to TRBJ1-1, with D tentatively TRBD1 (6 bases). The V end was cut by 0 bases, the J end by 10 bases, with 15 bases between. The germline V gene encodes CDR1 GTSNPN and CDR2 SVGIG (reference sequence). The CDR3 totals 13 residues.

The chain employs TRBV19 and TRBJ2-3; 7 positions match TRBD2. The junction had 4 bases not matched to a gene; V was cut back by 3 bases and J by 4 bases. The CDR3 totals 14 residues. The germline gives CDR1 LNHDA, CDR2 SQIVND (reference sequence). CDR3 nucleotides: TGTGCCAGTAGTATTCGGGGGGTGGCAGATACGCAGTATTTT. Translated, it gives CASSIRGVADTQYF.

The CDR3 sequence: CASSRGREGTEAFF. CDR3 bases: TGTGCCAGTAGTAGAGGACGGGAAGGCACTGAAGCTTTCTTT. The V and J genes are TRBV19 and TRBJ1-1; D not certain. The germline gives CDR1 LNHDA, CDR2 SQIVND (reference sequence). The CDR3 sequence is 14 residues long. Deletions cut 4 bases from V and 4 bases from J, with 13 bases between. Combining the CDR3 with reference TRBV19 and TRBJ1-1 gives the whole variable domain DGGITQSPKYLFRKEGQNVTLSCEQNLNHDAMYWYRQDPGQGLRLIYYSQIVNDFQKGDIAEGYSVSREKKESFPLTVTSAQKNPTAFYLCASSRGREGTEAFFGQGTRLTVV.

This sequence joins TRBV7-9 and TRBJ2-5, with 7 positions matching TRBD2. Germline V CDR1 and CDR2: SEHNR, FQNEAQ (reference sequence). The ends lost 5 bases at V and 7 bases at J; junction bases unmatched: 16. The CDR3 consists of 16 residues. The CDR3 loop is CASSPLGEGHKGTQYF. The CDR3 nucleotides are TGTGCCAGCAGCCCTCTCGGGGAGGGGCACAAGGGGACCCAGTACTTC.

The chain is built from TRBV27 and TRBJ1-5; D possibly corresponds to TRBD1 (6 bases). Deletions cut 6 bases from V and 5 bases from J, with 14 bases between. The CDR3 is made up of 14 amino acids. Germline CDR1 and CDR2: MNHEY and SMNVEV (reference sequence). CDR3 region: CASSPWAGDQPQHF. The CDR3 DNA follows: TGTGCCAGCAGCCCTTGGGCAGGGGATCAGCCCCAGCATTTT.

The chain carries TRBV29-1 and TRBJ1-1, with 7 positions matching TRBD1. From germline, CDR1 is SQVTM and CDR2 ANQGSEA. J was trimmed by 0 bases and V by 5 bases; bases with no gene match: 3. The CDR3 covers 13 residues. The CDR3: CSVSGTVNTEAFF. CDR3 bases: TGCAGCGTTTCCGGGACAGTGAACACTGAAGCTTTCTTT.

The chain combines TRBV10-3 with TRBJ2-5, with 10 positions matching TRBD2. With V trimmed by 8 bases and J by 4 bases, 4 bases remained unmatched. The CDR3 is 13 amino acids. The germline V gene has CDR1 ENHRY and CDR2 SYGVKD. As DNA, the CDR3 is TGTGCCATCTCGCCTAGCGGGAGAGAGACCCAGTACTTC. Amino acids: CAISPSGRETQYF.

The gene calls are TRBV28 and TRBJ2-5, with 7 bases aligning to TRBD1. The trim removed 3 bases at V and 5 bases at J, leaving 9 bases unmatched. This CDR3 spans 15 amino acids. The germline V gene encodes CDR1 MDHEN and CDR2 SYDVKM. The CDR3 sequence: CASSFLGQLLETQYF. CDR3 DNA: TGTGCCAGCAGTTTTTTGGGACAGCTATTGGAGACCCAGTACTTC.

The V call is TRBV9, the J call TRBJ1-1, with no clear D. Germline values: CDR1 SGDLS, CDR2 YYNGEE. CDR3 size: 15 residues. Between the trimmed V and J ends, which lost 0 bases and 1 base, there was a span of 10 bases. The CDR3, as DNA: TGTGCCAGCAGCGTAGCTCGACACCCGAACACTGAAGCTTTCTTT. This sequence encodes CASSVARHPNTEAFF.

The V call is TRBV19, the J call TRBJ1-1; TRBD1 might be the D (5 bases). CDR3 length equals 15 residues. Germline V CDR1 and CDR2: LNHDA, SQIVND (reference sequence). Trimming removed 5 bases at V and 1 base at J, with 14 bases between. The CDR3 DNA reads TGTGCCAGTAGTCTACCGATGGGGCCGAACACTGAAGCTTTCTTT. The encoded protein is CASSLPMGPNTEAFF.

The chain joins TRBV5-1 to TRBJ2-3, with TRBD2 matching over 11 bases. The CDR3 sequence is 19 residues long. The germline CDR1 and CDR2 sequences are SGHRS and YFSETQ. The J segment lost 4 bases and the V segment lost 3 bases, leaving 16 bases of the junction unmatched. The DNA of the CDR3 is TGCGCCAGCAGCTCGAACCTAGGGACTAGCGGAAGGGGGCCAGATACGCAGTATTTT. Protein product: CASSSNLGTSGRGPDTQYF.

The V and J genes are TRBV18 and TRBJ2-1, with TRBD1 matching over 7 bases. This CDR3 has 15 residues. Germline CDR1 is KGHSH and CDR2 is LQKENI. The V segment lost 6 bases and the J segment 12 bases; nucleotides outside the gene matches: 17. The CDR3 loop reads CASSDQAEGARGQFF. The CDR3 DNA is TGTGCCAGCTCTGACCAGGCCGAGGGGGCGCGAGGGCAGTTCTTC.

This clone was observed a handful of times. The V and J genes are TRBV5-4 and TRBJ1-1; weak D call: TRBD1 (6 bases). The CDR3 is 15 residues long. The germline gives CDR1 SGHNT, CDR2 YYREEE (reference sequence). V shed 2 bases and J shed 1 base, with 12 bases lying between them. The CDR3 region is CASSLQTGQNTEAFF. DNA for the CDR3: TGTGCCAGCAGCTTACAGACAGGTCAGAACACTGAAGCTTTCTTT. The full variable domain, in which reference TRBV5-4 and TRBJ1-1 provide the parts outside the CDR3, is ETGVTQSPTHLIKTRGQQVTLRCSSQSGHNTVSWYQQALGQGPQFIFQYYREEENGRGNFPPRFSGLQFPNYSSELNVNALELDDSALYLCASSLQTGQNTEAFFGQGTRLTVV.

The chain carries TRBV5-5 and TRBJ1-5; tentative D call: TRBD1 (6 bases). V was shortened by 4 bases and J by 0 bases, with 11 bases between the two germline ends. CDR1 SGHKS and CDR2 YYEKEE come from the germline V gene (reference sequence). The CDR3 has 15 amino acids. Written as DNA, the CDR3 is TGTGCCAGCAGCCCGGACAGCCGTAGCAATCAGCCCCAGCATTTT. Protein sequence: CASSPDSRSNQPQHF.

The CDR3 loop is CASIPTPTSGSSETQYF. CDR3 sequence (DNA): TGCGCCAGCATCCCCACCCCAACTAGCGGGAGTTCAGAGACCCAGTACTTC. V gene TRBV5-1 combines with J gene TRBJ2-5; TRBD2 matches at 11 bases. The trim removed 6 bases at V and 4 bases at J, leaving 14 bases unmatched. The CDR3 spans 17 residues. The germline gives CDR1 SGHRS, CDR2 YFSETQ.

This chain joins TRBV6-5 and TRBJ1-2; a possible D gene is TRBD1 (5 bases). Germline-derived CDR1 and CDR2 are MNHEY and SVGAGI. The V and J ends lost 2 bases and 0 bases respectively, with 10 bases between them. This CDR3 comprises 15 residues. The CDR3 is CASSYDSSPNYGYTF. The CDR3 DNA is TGTGCCAGCAGTTACGACAGTTCCCCTAACTATGGCTACACCTTC.

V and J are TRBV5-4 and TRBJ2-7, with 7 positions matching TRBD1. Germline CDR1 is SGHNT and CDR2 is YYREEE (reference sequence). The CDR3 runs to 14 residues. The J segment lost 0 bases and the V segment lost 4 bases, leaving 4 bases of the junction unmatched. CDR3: CASSQRGLSYEQYF. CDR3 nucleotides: TGTGCCAGCAGCCAAAGGGGGCTCTCCTACGAGCAGTACTTC.

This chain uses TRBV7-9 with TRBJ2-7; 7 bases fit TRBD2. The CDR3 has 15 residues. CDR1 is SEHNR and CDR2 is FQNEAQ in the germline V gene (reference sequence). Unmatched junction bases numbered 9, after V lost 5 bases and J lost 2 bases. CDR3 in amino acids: CASSRFSGATYEQYF. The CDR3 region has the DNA TGTGCCAGCAGCCGATTCAGCGGGGCCACCTACGAGCAGTACTTC.

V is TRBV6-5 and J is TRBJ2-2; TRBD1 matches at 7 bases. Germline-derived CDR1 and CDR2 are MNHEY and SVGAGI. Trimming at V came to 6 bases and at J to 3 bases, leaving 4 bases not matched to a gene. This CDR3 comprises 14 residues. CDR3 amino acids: CASSRGIDTGELFF. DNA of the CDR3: TGTGCCAGCAGCAGGGGGATCGACACCGGGGAGCTGTTTTTT.

CDR3 loop: CATTGGEINTGELFF. As DNA, the CDR3 is TGTGCCACGACGGGGGGCGAGATTAACACCGGGGAGCTGTTTTTT. V and J are TRBV6-5 and TRBJ2-2; D is perhaps TRBD2 (7 bases). The V gene lost 10 bases and the J gene lost 2 bases, with 17 bases spanning the gap. The CDR3 is made up of 15 amino acids. Per the germline V gene, CDR1 is MNHEY and CDR2 is SVGAGI.

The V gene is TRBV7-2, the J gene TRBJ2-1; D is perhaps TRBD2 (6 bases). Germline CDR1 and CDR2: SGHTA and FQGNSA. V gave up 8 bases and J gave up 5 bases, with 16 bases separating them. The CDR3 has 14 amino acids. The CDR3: CASAYGAGHNEQFF. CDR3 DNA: TGTGCCAGCGCGTATGGGGCGGGACACAATGAGCAGTTCTTC.

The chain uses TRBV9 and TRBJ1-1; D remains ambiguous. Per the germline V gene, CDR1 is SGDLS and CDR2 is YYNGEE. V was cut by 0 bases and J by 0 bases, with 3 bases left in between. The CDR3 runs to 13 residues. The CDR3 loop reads CASSVELNTEAFF. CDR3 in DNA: TGTGCCAGCAGCGTAGAGCTGAACACTGAAGCTTTCTTT.

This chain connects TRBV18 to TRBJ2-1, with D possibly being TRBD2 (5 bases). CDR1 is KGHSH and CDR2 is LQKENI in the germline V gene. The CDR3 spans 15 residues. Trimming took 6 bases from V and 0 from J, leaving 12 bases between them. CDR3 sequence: CASSPERSSYNEQFF. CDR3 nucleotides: TGTGCCAGCTCTCCCGAGCGGAGCTCCTACAATGAGCAGTTCTTC. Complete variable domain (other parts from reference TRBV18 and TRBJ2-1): NAGVMQNPRHLVRRRGQEARLRCSPMKGHSHVYWYRQLPEEGLKFMVYLQKENIIDESGMPKERFSAEFPKEGPSILRIQQVVRGDSAAYFCASSPERSSYNEQFFGPGTRLTVL.

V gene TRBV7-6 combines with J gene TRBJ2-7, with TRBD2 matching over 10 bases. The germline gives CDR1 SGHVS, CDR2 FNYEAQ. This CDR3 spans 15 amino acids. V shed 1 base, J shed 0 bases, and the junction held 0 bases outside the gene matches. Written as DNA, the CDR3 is TGTGCCAGCAGCTTAGGGACTAGCGGCTCCTACGAGCAGTACTTC. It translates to CASSLGTSGSYEQYF.

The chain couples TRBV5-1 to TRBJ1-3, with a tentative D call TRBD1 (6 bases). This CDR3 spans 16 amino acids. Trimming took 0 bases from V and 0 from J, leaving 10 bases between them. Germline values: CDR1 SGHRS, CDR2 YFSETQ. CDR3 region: CASSLDRVNSGNTIYF. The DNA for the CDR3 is TGCGCCAGCAGCTTGGACAGGGTTAACTCTGGAAACACCATATATTTT. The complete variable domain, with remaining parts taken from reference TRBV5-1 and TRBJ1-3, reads KAGVTQTPRYLIKTRGQQVTLSCSPISGHRSVSWYQQTPGQGLQFLFEYFSETQRNKGNFPGRFSGRQFSNSRSEMNVSTLELGDSALYLCASSLDRVNSGNTIYFGEGSWLTVV.

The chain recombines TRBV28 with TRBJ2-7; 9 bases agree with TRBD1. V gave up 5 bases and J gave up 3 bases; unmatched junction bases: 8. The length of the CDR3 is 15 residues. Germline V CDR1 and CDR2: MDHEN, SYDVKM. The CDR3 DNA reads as TGTGCCAGCAGTGAAACAGGGGGCCTTCTCTACGAGCAGTACTTC. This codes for CASSETGGLLYEQYF.

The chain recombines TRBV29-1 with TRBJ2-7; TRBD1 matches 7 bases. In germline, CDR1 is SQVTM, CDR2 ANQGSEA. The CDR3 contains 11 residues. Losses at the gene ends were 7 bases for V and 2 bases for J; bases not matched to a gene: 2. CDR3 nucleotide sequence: TGCAGCGGGACAGGAACCTACGAGCAGTACTTC. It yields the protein CSGTGTYEQYF.